These T cell receptor beta chains were read from a single sample in a study of OX40 agonist ivuxolimab in advanced cancers. Method: immunoSEQ multiplex PCR; TCRdb's copy keeps in-frame clones and lacks some. The table includes around 15,000 clones, roughly 71% detected once. The source was CD4+ or CD8+ T cells sorted from blood, collected in a trial of the OX40 agonist ivuxolimab. The receptors stem from an adult with an advanced solid tumor such as melanoma, head and neck, liver or kidney cancer. CDR3s include the opening cysteine and the closing phenylalanine or tryptophan. Each record gives: J gene, clone size, V gene, D gene, CDR3 DNA, CDR3 protein. The D gene is left open where the match is weak. For some rows the clone size is stated as once, few or many, or as a class when expanded; others skip it.

>TRBJ1-3|-|TRBV27|-
TGTGCCAGCGGGTACTCTGGAAACACCATATATTTT
CASGYSGNTIYF
>TRBJ2-7|-|TRBV5-7|-
TGTGCCAGCAGCTTGGATTTGGGCTGGGACGAGCAGTACTTC
CASSLDLGWDEQYF
>TRBJ2-1|-|TRBV7-9|-
TGTGCCAGCAGCTTCGGTCAGGGGGGTTGGGATGAGCAGTTCTTC
CASSFGQGGWDEQFF
>TRBJ2-5|medium-sized|TRBV11-2|-
TGTGCCAGCAGCTATCAGTTGTCCCAAGAGACCCAGTACTTC
CASSYQLSQETQYF
>TRBJ2-7|-|TRBV5-5|-
TGTGCCAGCAGCTCGAACGGGTTTGAGCAGTACTTC
CASSSNGFEQYF
>TRBJ1-5|few|TRBV19|-
TGTGCCAGTAGTACCCTCGGGACGATTAGCAATCAGCCCCAGCATTTT
CASSTLGTISNQPQHF
>TRBJ1-1|-|TRBV6-5|-
TGTGCCAGCAGTTACTTTGTCACAGGGTTTGAAGCTTTCTTT
CASSYFVTGFEAFF
>TRBJ1-1|-|TRBV6-5|-
TGTGCCAGCAGTGAAGAGTACCCAGAAGCTTTCTTT
CASSEEYPEAFF
>TRBJ1-6|-|TRBV7-6|TRBD1
TGTGCCAGCAGCTCGACAGGGTATAATTCACCCCTCCACTTT
CASSSTGYNSPLHF
>TRBJ1-6|-|TRBV9|-
TGTGCCAGCAGCGTGGGTAGTAATTCACCCCTCCACTTT
CASSVGSNSPLHF
>TRBJ1-5|-|TRBV6-6|-
TGTGCCAGCAGTTACTCAGGGCCTGTTCTTAATCAGCCCCAGCATTTT
CASSYSGPVLNQPQHF
>TRBJ2-5|-|TRBV4-3|TRBD1
TGCGCCAGCAGCCAAGATCGGCCAGGGGGCCTCCAAGAGACCCAGTACTTC
CASSQDRPGGLQETQYF
>TRBJ1-1|once|TRBV7-3|-
TGTGCCAGCAGCTTAACAGGGTCGAACACTGAAGCTTTCTTT
CASSLTGSNTEAFF
>TRBJ2-3|few|TRBV11-2|-
TGTGCCAGCAGCTTACGACAGAGTTGGACAGATACGCAGTATTTT
CASSLRQSWTDTQYF
>TRBJ1-1|few|TRBV11-2|-
TGTGCCAGCAGCTTAGGATCAGGGAACTTTGAAGCTTTCTTT
CASSLGSGNFEAFF
>TRBJ2-3|-|TRBV29-1|TRBD2
TGCAGCGTCGTCCTAGCGGGGTTAGGATCTACGCAGTATTTT
CSVVLAGLGSTQYF
>TRBJ1-6|-|TRBV7-8|-
TGTGCCAGCAGCCTAGGGGGTAATTCACCCCTCCACTTT
CASSLGGNSPLHF
>TRBJ1-2|medium-sized|TRBV7-9|TRBD1
TGTGCCAGCAGCCCCCTGACAGGGGAAAACCTGGATGGCTACACCTTC
CASSPLTGENLDGYTF
>TRBJ2-2|-|TRBV27|-
TGTGCCAGCAGCGGCCGGCAGTCCGGGGAGCTGTTTTTT
CASSGRQSGELFF
>TRBJ2-7|-|TRBV9|-
TGTGCCAGCAGCGAGGAGGTGAGTCCCTACGAGCAGTACTTC
CASSEEVSPYEQYF
>TRBJ2-3|once|TRBV4-3|-
TGCGCCAGCAGCCAAGGGCCCCTTGGAGATACGCAGTATTTT
CASSQGPLGDTQYF
>TRBJ1-5|-|TRBV28|-
TGTGCCAGCAGTTCCCCAATGACACATATTTCCAATCAGCCCCAGCATTTT
CASSSPMTHISNQPQHF
>TRBJ1-3|-|TRBV5-1|-
TGCGCCAGCAGCTTGGCCGGAGGCGTGACAGGATACTCTGGAAACACCATATATTTT
CASSLAGGVTGYSGNTIYF
>TRBJ1-1|-|TRBV4-1|TRBD1
TGCGCCAGCAGCCAAGACAGGGGGCGATGGACTGAAGCTTTCTTT
CASSQDRGRWTEAFF
>TRBJ2-2|-|TRBV6-6|-
TGTGCCACCGGCACCGGGGAGCTGTTTTTT
CATGTGELFF
>TRBJ2-7|-|TRBV11-3|-
TGTGCCAGCAGCTTAGTTGCCTCTGGGATCTATTACGAGCAGTACTTC
CASSLVASGIYYEQYF
>TRBJ1-1|-|TRBV5-6|-
TGTGCCAGCAGCTTGAGGTGGGGGGGCTGGACTGAAGCTTTCTTT
CASSLRWGGWTEAFF